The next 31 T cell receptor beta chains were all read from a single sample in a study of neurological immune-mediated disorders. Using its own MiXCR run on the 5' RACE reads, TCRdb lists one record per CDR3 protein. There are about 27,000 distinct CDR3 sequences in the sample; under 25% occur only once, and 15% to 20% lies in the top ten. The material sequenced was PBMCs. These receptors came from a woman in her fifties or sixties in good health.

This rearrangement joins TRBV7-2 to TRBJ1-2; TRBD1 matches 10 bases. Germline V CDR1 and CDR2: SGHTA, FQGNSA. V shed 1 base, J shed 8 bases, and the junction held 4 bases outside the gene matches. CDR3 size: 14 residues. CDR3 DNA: TGTGCCAGCAGCTTAGGACAGGGGGCGGAAGGCTACACCTTC. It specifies CASSLGQGAEGYTF.

CDR3 in amino acids: CASKVGDSYEQYF. Written as DNA, the CDR3 is TGTGCCAGCAAAGTGGGGGACTCCTACGAGCAGTACTTC. This chain connects TRBV28 to TRBJ2-7; either TRBD1 or TRBD2 may fit D (5 bases each). V was shortened by 7 bases and J by 0 bases, with 10 bases between the two germline ends. Germline-derived CDR1 and CDR2 are MDHEN and SYDVKM. The CDR3 runs to 13 residues.

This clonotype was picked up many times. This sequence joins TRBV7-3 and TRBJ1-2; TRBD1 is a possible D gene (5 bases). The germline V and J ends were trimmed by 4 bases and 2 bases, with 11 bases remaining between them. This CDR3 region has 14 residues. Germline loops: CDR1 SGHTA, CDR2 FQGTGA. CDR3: CASSSGGKNYGYTF. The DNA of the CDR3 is TGTGCCAGCAGCTCCGGGGGGAAGAACTATGGCTACACCTTC.

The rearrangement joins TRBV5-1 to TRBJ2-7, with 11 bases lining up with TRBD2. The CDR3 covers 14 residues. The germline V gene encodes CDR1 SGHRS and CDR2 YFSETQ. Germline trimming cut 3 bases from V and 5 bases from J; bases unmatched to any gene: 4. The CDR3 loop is CASSSGLAADEQYF. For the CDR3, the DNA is TGCGCCAGCAGCTCGGGACTAGCGGCCGACGAGCAGTACTTC.

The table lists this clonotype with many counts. CDR3 in amino acids: CSVLPGTEYGYTF. The CDR3 DNA is TGCAGCGTCCTGCCCGGGACGGAGTATGGCTACACCTTC. The J gene is TRBJ1-2, the V gene TRBV29-1; D possibly corresponds to TRBD1 (5 bases). Germline assignment: CDR1 SQVTM and CDR2 ANQGSEA. Trimming removed 6 bases at V and 5 bases at J, with 16 bases between. The CDR3 is 13 amino acids.

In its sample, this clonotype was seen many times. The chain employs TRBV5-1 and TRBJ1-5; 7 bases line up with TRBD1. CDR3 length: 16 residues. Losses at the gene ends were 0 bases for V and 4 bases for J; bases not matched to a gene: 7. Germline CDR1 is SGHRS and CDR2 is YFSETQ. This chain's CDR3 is CASSLGATGENQPQHF. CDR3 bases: TGCGCCAGCAGCTTGGGTGCTACAGGGGAGAATCAGCCCCAGCATTTT.

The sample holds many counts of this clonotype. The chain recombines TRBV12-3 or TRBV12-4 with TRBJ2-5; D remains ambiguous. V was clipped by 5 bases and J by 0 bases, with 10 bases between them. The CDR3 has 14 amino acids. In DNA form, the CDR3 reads TGTGCCAGCAGTCAAACAAATTACCAAGAGACCCAGTACTTC. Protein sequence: CASSQTNYQETQYF.

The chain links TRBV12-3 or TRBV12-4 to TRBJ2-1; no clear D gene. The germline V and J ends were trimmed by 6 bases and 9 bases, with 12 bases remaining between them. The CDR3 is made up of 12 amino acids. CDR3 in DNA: TGTGCCAGCAGGTCGGATTTTGGTGAGCAGTTCTTC. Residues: CASRSDFGEQFF.

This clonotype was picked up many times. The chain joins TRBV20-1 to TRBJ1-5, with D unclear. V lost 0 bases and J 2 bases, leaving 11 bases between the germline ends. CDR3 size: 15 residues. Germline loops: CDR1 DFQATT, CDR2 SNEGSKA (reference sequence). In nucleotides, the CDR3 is TGCAGTGCTAGAGACTCGGGGTCCGGCAATCAGCCCCAGCATTTT. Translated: CSARDSGSGNQPQHF.

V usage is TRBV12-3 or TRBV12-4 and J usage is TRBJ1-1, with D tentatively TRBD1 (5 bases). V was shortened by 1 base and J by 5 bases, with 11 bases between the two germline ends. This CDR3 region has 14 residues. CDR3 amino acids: CASSLGGVRTEAFF. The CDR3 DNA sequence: TGTGCCAGCAGTTTAGGGGGGGTCCGGACTGAAGCTTTCTTT.

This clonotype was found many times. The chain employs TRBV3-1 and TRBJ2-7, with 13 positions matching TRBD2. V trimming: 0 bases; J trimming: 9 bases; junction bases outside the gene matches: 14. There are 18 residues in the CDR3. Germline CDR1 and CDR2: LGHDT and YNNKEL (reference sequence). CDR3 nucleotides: TGTGCCAGCAGCCAAGATCCCGGACTAGCGGGGGACCACTCGCGGCAGTACTTC. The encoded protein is CASSQDPGLAGDHSRQYF.

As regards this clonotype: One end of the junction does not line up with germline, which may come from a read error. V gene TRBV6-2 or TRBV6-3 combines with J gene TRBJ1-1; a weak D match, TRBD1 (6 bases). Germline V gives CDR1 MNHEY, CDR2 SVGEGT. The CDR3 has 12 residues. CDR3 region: CAGSYSQGRDFF. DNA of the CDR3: TGTGCCGGCAGTTATTCCCAGGGGCGAGATTTCTTT.

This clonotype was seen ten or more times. DNA of the CDR3: TGTGCCAGCAGCCAAGGTGGGGAGCTGTTTTTT. It codes for CASSQGGELFF. V usage is TRBV14 and J usage is TRBJ2-2; D is unclear. Germline CDR1 reads SGHDN; CDR2 reads FVKESK. Trimming removed 1 base from V and 8 bases from J, with 2 bases in between. The CDR3 has 11 residues.

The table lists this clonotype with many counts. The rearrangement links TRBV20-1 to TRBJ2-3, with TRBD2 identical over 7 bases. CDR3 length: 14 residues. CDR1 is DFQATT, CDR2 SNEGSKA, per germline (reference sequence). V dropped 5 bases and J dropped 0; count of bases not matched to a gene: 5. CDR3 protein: CSARPGGSTDTQYF. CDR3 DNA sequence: TGCAGTGCTCGTCCCGGGGGGAGCACAGATACGCAGTATTTT.

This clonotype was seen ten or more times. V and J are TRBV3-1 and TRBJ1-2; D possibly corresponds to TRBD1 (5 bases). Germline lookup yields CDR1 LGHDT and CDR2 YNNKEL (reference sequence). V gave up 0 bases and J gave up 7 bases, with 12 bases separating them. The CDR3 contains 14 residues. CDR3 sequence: CASSQDSTGGGYTF. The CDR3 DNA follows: TGTGCCAGCAGCCAAGACTCTACAGGCGGTGGCTACACCTTC.

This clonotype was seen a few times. The CDR3 coding sequence is TGTGCCAGCAGCCGTCAGGCCTCTTGGAACACCGGGGAGCTGTTTTTT. It translates to CASSRQASWNTGELFF. This rearrangement joins TRBV5-5 to TRBJ2-2; D not resolved. CDR3 length: 16 residues. Trimming removed 4 bases at V and 1 base at J, with 14 bases between. Germline V lookup: CDR1 SGHKS, CDR2 YYEKEE (reference sequence).

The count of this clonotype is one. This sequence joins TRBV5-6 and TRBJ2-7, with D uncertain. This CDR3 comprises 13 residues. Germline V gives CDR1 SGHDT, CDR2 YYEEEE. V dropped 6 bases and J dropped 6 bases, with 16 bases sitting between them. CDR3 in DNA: TGTGCCAGCACCCATATCTTAAACGGCGAGCAGTACTTC. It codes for CASTHILNGEQYF.

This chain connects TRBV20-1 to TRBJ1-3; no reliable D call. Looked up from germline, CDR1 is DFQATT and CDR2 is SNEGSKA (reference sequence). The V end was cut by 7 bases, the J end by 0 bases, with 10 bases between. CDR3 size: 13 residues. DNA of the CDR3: TGCAGTGTCGGCGCTTACTCTGGAAACACCATATATTTT. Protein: CSVGAYSGNTIYF.

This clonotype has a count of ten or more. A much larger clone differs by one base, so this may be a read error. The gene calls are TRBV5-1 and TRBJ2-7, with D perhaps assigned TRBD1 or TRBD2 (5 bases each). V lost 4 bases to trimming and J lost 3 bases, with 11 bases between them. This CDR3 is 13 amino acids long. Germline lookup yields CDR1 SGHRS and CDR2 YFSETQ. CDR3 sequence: CASSGTISYEQYF. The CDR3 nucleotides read TGCGCCAGCAGCGGGACGATAAGCTACGAGCAGTACTTC.

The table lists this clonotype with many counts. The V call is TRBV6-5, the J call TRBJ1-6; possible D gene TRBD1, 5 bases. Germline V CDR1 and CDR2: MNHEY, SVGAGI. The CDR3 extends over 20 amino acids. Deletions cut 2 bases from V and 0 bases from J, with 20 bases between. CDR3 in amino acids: CASSYGASTGKSSYNSPLHF. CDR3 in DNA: TGTGCCAGCAGTTACGGAGCATCTACAGGAAAGAGCTCCTATAATTCACCCCTCCACTTT.

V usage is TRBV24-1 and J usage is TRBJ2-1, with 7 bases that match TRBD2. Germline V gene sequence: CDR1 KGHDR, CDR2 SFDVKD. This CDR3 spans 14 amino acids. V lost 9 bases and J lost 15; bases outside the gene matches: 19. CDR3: CATGFWAGVFRWFF. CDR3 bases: TGTGCCACCGGCTTTTGGGCGGGAGTGTTCCGTTGGTTCTTC.

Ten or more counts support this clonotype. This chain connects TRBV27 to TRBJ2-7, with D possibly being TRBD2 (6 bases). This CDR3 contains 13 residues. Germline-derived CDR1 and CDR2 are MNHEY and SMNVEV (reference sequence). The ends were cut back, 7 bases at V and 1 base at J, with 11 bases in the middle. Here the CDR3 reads CASNRAGSYEQYF. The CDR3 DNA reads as TGTGCCAGCAACCGGGCGGGGTCCTACGAGCAGTACTTC.

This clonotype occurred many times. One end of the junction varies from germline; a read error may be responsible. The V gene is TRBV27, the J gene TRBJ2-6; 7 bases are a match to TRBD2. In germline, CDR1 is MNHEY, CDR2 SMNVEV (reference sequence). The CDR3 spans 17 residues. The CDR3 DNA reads TGTGCCAGCAGCTTATCCATGGGAGGGTTCGGAGCCAACGTCCTGACTTTC. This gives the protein CASSLSMGGFGANVLTF.

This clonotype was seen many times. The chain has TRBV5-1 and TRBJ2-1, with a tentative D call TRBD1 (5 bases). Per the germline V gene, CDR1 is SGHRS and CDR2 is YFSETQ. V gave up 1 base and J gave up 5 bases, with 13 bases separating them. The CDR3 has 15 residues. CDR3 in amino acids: CASSLTGIWDNEQFF. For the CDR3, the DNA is TGCGCCAGCAGCTTGACAGGCATATGGGACAATGAGCAGTTCTTC.

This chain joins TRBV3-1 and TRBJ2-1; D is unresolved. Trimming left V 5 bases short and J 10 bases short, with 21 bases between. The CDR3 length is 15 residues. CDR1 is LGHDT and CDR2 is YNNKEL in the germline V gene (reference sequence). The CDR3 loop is CASSESSTVSSEQFF. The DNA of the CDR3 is TGTGCCAGCAGCGAAAGTTCAACTGTCAGCAGCGAGCAGTTCTTC.

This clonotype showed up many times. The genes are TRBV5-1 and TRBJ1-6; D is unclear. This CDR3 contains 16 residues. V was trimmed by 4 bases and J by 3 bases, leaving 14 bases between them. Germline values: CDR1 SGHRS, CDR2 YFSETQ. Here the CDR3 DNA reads TGCGCCAGCAGCCCCCGGAACAATAACTATAATTCACCCCTCCACTTT. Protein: CASSPRNNNYNSPLHF.

Here the CDR3 reads CASSRQGSSYNEQFF. In DNA, the CDR3 is TGCGCCAGCAGCCGACAGGGGAGCTCCTACAATGAGCAGTTCTTC. The chain carries TRBV5-1 and TRBJ2-1, with 8 nucleotides matching TRBD1. Per germline, CDR1 SGHRS and CDR2 YFSETQ. Germline trimming cut 4 bases from V and 0 bases from J; bases unmatched to any gene: 3. The CDR3 consists of 15 residues. Based on the CDR3 plus reference TRBV5-1 and TRBJ2-1, the full variable domain is KAGVTQTPRYLIKTRGQQVTLSCSPISGHRSVSWYQQTPGQGLQFLFEYFSETQRNKGNFPGRFSGRQFSNSRSEMNVSTLELGDSALYLCASSRQGSSYNEQFFGPGTRLTVL.

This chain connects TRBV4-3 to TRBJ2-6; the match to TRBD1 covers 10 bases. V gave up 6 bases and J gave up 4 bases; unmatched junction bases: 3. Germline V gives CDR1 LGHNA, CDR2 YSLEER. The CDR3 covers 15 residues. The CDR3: CASSLDRGGANVLTF. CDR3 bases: TGCGCCAGCAGTCTGGACAGGGGGGGGGCCAACGTCCTGACTTTC.

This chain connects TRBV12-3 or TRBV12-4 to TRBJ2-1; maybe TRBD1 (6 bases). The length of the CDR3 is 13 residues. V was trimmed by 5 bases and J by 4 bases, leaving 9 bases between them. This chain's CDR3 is CASSEQGYNEQFF. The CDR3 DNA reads TGTGCCAGCAGTGAACAGGGTTACAATGAGCAGTTCTTC.

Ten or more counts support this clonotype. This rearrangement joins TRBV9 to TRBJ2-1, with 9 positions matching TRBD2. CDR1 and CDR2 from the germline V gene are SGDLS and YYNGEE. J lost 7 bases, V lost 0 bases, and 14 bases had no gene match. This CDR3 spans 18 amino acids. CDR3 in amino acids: CASSVGGASGAPGNEQFF. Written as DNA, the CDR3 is TGTGCCAGCAGCGTAGGTGGGGCTAGCGGGGCCCCGGGGAATGAGCAGTTCTTC.

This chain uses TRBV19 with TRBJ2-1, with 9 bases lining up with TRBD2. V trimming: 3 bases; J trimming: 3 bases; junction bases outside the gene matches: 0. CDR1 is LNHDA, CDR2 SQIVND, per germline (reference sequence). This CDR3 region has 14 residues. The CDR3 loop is CASSISGSYNEQFF. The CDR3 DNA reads TGTGCCAGTAGTATTAGCGGGAGCTACAATGAGCAGTTCTTC.